This T cell receptor beta chain was identified in a study of blood T cell repertoires in COVID-19. At the level of the study: The study drew acute and convalescent COVID-19 samples from the United States, Italy and Spain.

Per the authors' pipeline: Reference gene primer amplification yielded estimated nucleated cell counts. Generated by immunoSEQ multiplex PCR, the TCRdb table keeps only in-frame clones and is missing some. D and trimming come from the DNA, and the V and J calls and clone size come from that table. This table holds 250,000 to 300,000 clones, more than 75% found once. V lost 5 bases to trimming and J lost 2 bases, with 10 bases between them. This CDR3 has 14 residues. From germline, CDR1 is SGHTA and CDR2 FQGNSA. This clone was observed a single time. The study recruited people aged 18 to 89 years across about two dozen US areas. Assignments of participants to cohorts depended upon their own reported clinical history.

The sequenced sample consisted of PBMCs or T cells enriched from blood (not recorded which). This sequence joins TRBV7-2 and TRBJ1-3; possibly TRBD1 for D (6 bases). The origin of this receptor is a woman aged 60 to 75 in a cohort exposed to, infected with or recovered from COVID-19 (not recorded which). The CDR3 region is CASSPTGTGNTIYF. As DNA, the CDR3 is TGTGCCAGCAGCCCGACAGGAACTGGAAACACCATATATTTT.